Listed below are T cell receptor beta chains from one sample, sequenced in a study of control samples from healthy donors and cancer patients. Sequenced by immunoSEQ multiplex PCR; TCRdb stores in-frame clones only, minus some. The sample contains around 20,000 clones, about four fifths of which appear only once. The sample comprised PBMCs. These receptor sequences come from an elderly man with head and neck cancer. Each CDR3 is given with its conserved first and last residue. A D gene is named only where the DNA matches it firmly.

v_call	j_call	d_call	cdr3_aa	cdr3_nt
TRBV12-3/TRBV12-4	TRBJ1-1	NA	CASSLMNTEAFF	TGTGCCAGCAGTTTGATGAACACTGAAGCTTTCTTT
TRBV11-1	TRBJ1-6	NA	CASSFWGPNSPLHF	TGTGCCAGCAGCTTTTGGGGCCCAAATTCACCCCTCCACTTT
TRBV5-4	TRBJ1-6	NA	CASSSQGSYNSPLHF	TGTGCCAGCAGCTCCCAGGGCTCCTATAATTCACCCCTCCACTTT
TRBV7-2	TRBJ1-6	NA	CASSPRQGRSSPLHF	TGTGCCAGCAGCCCCCGGCAGGGCAGAAGTTCACCCCTCCACTTT
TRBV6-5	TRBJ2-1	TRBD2	CALVGGLASFDEQFF	TGTGCCCTAGTAGGGGGACTAGCCTCCTTCGATGAGCAGTTCTTC
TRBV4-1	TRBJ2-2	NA	CASSQEGLGTGELFF	TGCGCCAGCAGCCAAGAAGGGCTTGGCACCGGGGAGCTGTTTTTT
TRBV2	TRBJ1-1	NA	CASSLLVKNTEAFF	TGTGCCAGCAGTCTTCTAGTTAAGAACACTGAAGCTTTCTTT
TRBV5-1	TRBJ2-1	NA	CASSYYNEQFF	TGCGCCAGCAGCTACTACAATGAGCAGTTCTTC
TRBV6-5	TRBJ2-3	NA	CASTGSTDTQYF	TGTGCCAGCACCGGCAGCACAGATACGCAGTATTTT
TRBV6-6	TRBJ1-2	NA	CASSYSFGYNYGYTF	TGTGCCAGCAGTTACTCTTTCGGGTATAACTATGGCTACACCTTC
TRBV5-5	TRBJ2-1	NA	CASSRSNYNEQFF	TGTGCCAGCAGCCGGTCCAACTACAATGAGCAGTTCTTC
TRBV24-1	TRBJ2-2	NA	CATSGAGELFF	TGTGCCACCAGTGGGGCCGGGGAGCTGTTTTTT
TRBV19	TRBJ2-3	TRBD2	CASGKRGLAGADTQYF	TGTGCCAGTGGAAAAAGGGGACTAGCGGGGGCAGATACGCAGTATTTT
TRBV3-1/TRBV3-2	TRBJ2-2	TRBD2	CASSQGIAGNTGELFF	TGTGCCAGCAGCCAAGGGATAGCGGGCAACACCGGGGAGCTGTTTTTT
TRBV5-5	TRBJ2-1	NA	CASSFILTTSYNEQFF	TGTGCCAGCAGCTTTATCCTTACCACCTCCTACAATGAGCAGTTCTTC